What follows are 21 T cell receptor beta chains derived from one specimen sequenced in a study of chemoradiotherapy in HPV16-positive cancers. Data came from immunoSEQ multiplex PCR; TCRdb stores just in-frame clones and leaves some out. In the table there are 9,500 to 15,000 clones, roughly 61% of which are singletons. Sample collection occurred from a patient who underwent chemoradiotherapy. The receptors shown here come from a human donor with HPV-associated anogenital cancer.

V usage is TRBV6-5 and J usage is TRBJ1-1, with 7 bases fitting TRBD1. J lost 6 bases, V lost 6 bases, and 7 bases had no gene match. This CDR3 comprises 13 residues. The germline gives CDR1 MNHEY, CDR2 SVGAGI. The CDR3 DNA reads as TGTGCCAGCAGGGAGACAGGGTTGTCTGAAGCTTTCTTT. Its translation is CASRETGLSEAFF.

The V and J genes are TRBV10-3 and TRBJ2-3; D possibly corresponds to TRBD1 (5 bases). The CDR3 consists of 14 residues. The germline V gene has CDR1 ENHRY and CDR2 SYGVKD. V gave up 7 bases and J gave up 4 bases, with 15 bases separating them. CDR3 sequence: CAINPRAGADTQYF. The CDR3 DNA reads TGTGCCATCAACCCCAGGGCCGGCGCAGATACGCAGTATTTT.

Remarks on this clone: Additional DNA sequences in this sample encode the identical CDR3. The chain uses TRBV4-2 and TRBJ2-3; D possibly corresponds to TRBD2 (5 bases). V was cut by 1 base and J by 1 base, with 6 bases left in between. The CDR3 length is 14 residues. Germline V CDR1 and CDR2: LGHNA, YNFKEQ. The CDR3 protein is CASSQGGRTDTQYF. The CDR3 coding sequence is TGTGCCAGCAGCCAAGGAGGGCGCACAGATACGCAGTATTTT.

This clone appeared a few times. This chain joins TRBV10-3 and TRBJ1-6; maybe TRBD1 (5 bases). CDR3 size: 13 residues. V lost 6 bases to trimming and J lost 10 bases, with 13 bases between them. CDR1 and CDR2 (germline): ENHRY, SYGVKD. The CDR3, as DNA: TGTGCCATCAGCAGGGTGGATGGGTCACCCCTCCACTTT. Its protein is CAISRVDGSPLHF.

This clone appeared a few times. This chain uses TRBV6-5 with TRBJ1-2; D ambiguous. CDR1 and CDR2 from the germline V gene are MNHEY and SVGAGI. The CDR3 is 14 amino acids. Trimming pared 8 bases from V and 0 bases from J, leaving 13 bases between. DNA for the CDR3: TGTGCCAGCGGAGGGCCCCGGACTAACTATGGCTACACCTTC. It is translated as CASGGPRTNYGYTF.

This clone occurred a few times. This chain joins TRBV9 and TRBJ1-2, with 7 bases fitting TRBD1. V was pared by 1 base and J by 6 bases, with 3 bases of the junction left unmatched. The germline CDR1 and CDR2 sequences are SGDLS and YYNGEE. The CDR3 runs 13 residues. The CDR3 region is CASSVTDRDGYTF. In DNA form, the CDR3 reads TGTGCCAGCAGCGTAACCGACAGGGATGGCTACACCTTC.

In this sample, this clone turned up a few times. V and J are TRBV4-1 and TRBJ2-1; 7 positions match TRBD2. J gave up 8 bases and V 2 bases, and 9 bases lay outside the gene matches. The CDR3 consists of 15 residues. Per germline, CDR1 MGHRA and CDR2 YSYEKL. This CDR3 is CASSQSGTRGDEQFF. The DNA of the CDR3 is TGCGCCAGCAGCCAAAGCGGGACCCGAGGCGATGAGCAGTTCTTC.

The gene calls are TRBV11-2 and TRBJ2-7; 10 bases line up with TRBD1. J gave up 5 bases and V 5 bases, and 6 bases lay outside the gene matches. Germline V gene data show CDR1 as SGHAT and CDR2 as FQNNGV. The CDR3 spans 14 residues. The CDR3 sequence: CASSPGTGANEQYF. The CDR3 nucleotides read TGTGCCAGCAGCCCTGGGACAGGGGCCAACGAGCAGTACTTC.

The chain employs TRBV5-1 and TRBJ2-5, with 8 positions matching TRBD1. V lost 4 bases, J lost 2 bases, and 7 bases stayed unmatched. This CDR3 contains 15 residues. Germline assignment: CDR1 SGHRS and CDR2 YFSETQ. CDR3 in amino acids: CASSPDRVGQETQYF. The CDR3 DNA reads as TGCGCCAGCAGCCCGGACAGGGTTGGGCAAGAGACCCAGTACTTC.

This clone was observed a few times. The chain links TRBV12-5 to TRBJ1-5, with D hard to call. With 4 bases removed from V and 2 bases from J, the gap between germline ends came to 6 bases. The CDR3 covers 13 residues. Germline V gene sequence: CDR1 LGHNT, CDR2 FRNRAP. CDR3 DNA sequence: TGTGCTAGTGGTTCTGAGGGCAATCAGCCCCAGCATTTT. Translated: CASGSEGNQPQHF.

This clone was detected once. The chain joins TRBV14 to TRBJ2-5; TRBD1 matches at 9 bases. With 0 bases clipped from V and 5 bases from J, the junction kept 13 bases outside the gene matches. Germline assignment: CDR1 SGHDN and CDR2 FVKESK. This CDR3 region has 18 residues. CDR3 protein: CASSQDRRIGTGMETQYF. The CDR3 DNA follows: TGTGCCAGCAGCCAAGATAGGAGAATCGGGACAGGGATGGAGACCCAGTACTTC.

The chain joins TRBV2 to TRBJ1-4, with TRBD1 as a possible D gene (5 bases). CDR1 is SNHLY and CDR2 is FYNNEI in the germline V gene. The ends were cut back, 5 bases at V and 11 bases at J, with 21 bases in the middle. This CDR3 region has 15 residues. The CDR3 sequence: CASSLRGPRSGKLFF. CDR3 nucleotide sequence: TGTGCCAGCAGTCTAAGGGGTCCCCGGAGTGGGAAACTGTTTTTT.

The chain uses TRBV6-5 and TRBJ1-1; D gene uncertain. CDR3 length: 15 amino acids. Germline V gene lookup returns CDR1 MNHEY and CDR2 SVGAGI. Trimming cost V 5 bases and J 1 base, with 14 bases left between them. CDR3 sequence (DNA): TGTGCCAGCAGTACCGGGAGGGATGGGAACACTGAAGCTTTCTTT. Encoded protein: CASSTGRDGNTEAFF.

The CDR3 reads CASSLGQGNLLAKNIQYF. The CDR3 nucleotides are TGTGCCAGCAGCTTGGGACAGGGAAACTTACTAGCCAAAAACATTCAGTACTTC. The chain carries TRBV5-4 and TRBJ2-4; 7 positions agree with TRBD1. Looked up from germline, CDR1 is SGHNT and CDR2 is YYREEE (reference sequence). CDR3 length: 18 amino acids. V dropped 0 bases and J dropped 0; count of bases not matched to a gene: 9.

The CDR3 loop is CASSQILWGPYEQYF. CDR3 nucleotide sequence: TGTGCCAGCAGCCAGATACTCTGGGGGCCCTACGAGCAGTACTTC. The V and J genes are TRBV4-2 and TRBJ2-7; D might be TRBD1 (6 bases). The CDR3 runs to 15 residues. V was shortened by 3 bases and J by 2 bases, with 14 bases between the two germline ends. From germline, CDR1 is LGHNA and CDR2 YNFKEQ.

The chain recombines TRBV9 with TRBJ1-5; tentatively, D is TRBD1 (5 bases). The V gene's germline CDR1 is SGDLS and CDR2 YYNGEE. The CDR3 is made up of 15 amino acids. Trimming took 4 bases from V and 10 from J, leaving 21 bases between them. The CDR3 sequence: CASSRSGGIVGPQHF. The CDR3 DNA reads TGTGCCAGCAGCCGCTCGGGGGGAATTGTAGGTCCCCAGCATTTT. The full variable domain, with the rest looked up from reference TRBV9 and TRBJ1-5, is DSGVTQTPKHLITATGQRVTLRCSPRSGDLSVYWYQQSLDQGLQFLIQYYNGEERAKGNILERFSAQQFPDLHSELNLSSLELGDSALYFCASSRSGGIVGPQHFGDGTRLSIL.

The CDR3 loop is CASSFRPGRTGNTIYF. The CDR3 DNA is TGTGCCAGCAGTTTCCGGCCAGGGCGTACTGGAAACACCATATATTTT. This rearrangement joins TRBV28 to TRBJ1-3; a weak D match, TRBD1 (5 bases). The CDR3 spans 16 residues. The germline V gene encodes CDR1 MDHEN and CDR2 SYDVKM. V lost 3 bases, J lost 2 bases, and 14 bases lay in between.

This clone is termed medium-sized. The genes are TRBV19 and TRBJ2-7; D is possibly TRBD1 (5 bases). V was cut by 8 bases and J by 3 bases, with 20 bases left in between. CDR1 is LNHDA, CDR2 SQIVND, per germline (reference sequence). This CDR3 region has 15 residues. CDR3 sequence (DNA): TGTGCCAGTTCTCTAAACACTGGACACTTCTACGAGCAGTACTTC. Its translation: CASSLNTGHFYEQYF.

This clone was found once. V usage is TRBV9 and J usage is TRBJ1-2; the D gene is possibly TRBD1 (6 bases). The germline CDR1 and CDR2 sequences are SGDLS and YYNGEE. The V end was cut by 2 bases, the J end by 3 bases, with 11 bases between. The CDR3 has 14 residues. The CDR3 loop reads CASSVTHRDYGYTF. CDR3 sequence (DNA): TGTGCCAGCAGCGTGACTCACAGGGACTATGGCTACACCTTC.

This clone appeared a few times. The V call is TRBV7-9, the J call TRBJ1-2; D uncertain. The CDR3 has 15 amino acids. The germline V gene encodes CDR1 SEHNR and CDR2 FQNEAQ (reference sequence). V was cut by 1 base and J by 0 bases, with 9 bases left in between. CDR3 sequence reads: CASSLDPGPNYGYTF. As DNA, the CDR3 is TGTGCCAGCAGCTTAGATCCAGGCCCTAACTATGGCTACACCTTC. Complete variable domain (other parts from reference TRBV7-9 and TRBJ1-2): DTGVSQNPRHKITKRGQNVTFRCDPISEHNRLYWYRQTLGQGPEFLTYFQNEAQLEKSRLLSDRFSAERPKGSFSTLEIQRTEQGDSAMYLCASSLDPGPNYGYTFGSGTRLTVV.

The V gene is TRBV5-6, the J gene TRBJ2-1, with D possibly being TRBD2 (5 bases). The V gene's germline CDR1 is SGHDT and CDR2 YYEEEE. The CDR3 runs 16 residues. V lost 2 bases and J lost 8, with 20 bases in between. CDR3 nucleotides: TGTGCCAGCAGCTTCCCTCTAGCAACCCTCCGGGATGAGCAGTTCTTC. Its protein product is CASSFPLATLRDEQFF.